This T cell receptor (beta chain) derives from a study of beta chain features in type 1 diabetes. Sorting with CD45RO/CCR7/CD25/CD127/CD95/CD27 yielded naive, central memory, regulatory and stem-like memory CD4+ cells. Of the isolated RNA, all was reverse transcribed, and so the sequenced material was expressed TCRB transcripts. Profiling relied on immunoSEQ multiplex PCR, and the TCRdb table lists in-frame clones only, not all of them. The sample shows around 240,000 clones, over 7.5% of them seen only once. CDR1 and CDR2 (germline): SGHRS, YFSETQ. V lost 0 bases and J lost 2; bases outside the gene matches: 2. CDR3 length equals 15 residues. Of note for this clone: In the same sample, other DNA sequences code for this CDR3.

The sequenced material came from naive CD4+ T cells from blood. The receptor was derived from a young woman in good health. The chain combines TRBV5-1 with TRBJ1-5, with 7 bases that match TRBD1. The CDR3 sequence: CASSLETGGNQPQHF. The CDR3 coding sequence is TGCGCCAGCAGCTTGGAAACAGGGGGCAATCAGCCCCAGCATTTT.